Here is one T cell receptor beta chain with its context. Its antigen remains unidentified. cDNA synthesis used the whole RNA isolate, giving expressed TCRB sequences. Profiled with immunoSEQ multiplex PCR; TCRdb holds only in-frame clones, not every one. This sample has 150,000 to 160,000 clones, with around 10% found just once. V was pared by 0 bases and J by 8 bases, with 9 bases between. Germline loops: CDR1 SGDLS, CDR2 YYNGEE. This CDR3 region has 13 residues. The data belong to a study of beta chain features in type 1 diabetes. Study at large: Similarity in age, gender and cell yields was seen between patients and healthy donors.

Study results and caveats: Type 1 diabetes patients had fewer VDJ junction insertions and more deletions.

Sequenced input: central memory CD4+ T cells from blood. The sequence was obtained from a man in his late teens or twenties in good health. The V gene is TRBV9, the J gene TRBJ2-1; weak D call: TRBD2 (5 bases). CDR3 DNA: TGTGCCAGCAGCGTAGCTCTAGCCGATGAGCAGTTCTTC. Protein: CASSVALADEQFF.